A single sample gave rise to the 29 T cell receptor beta chains below, sequenced in a study of cytomegalovirus exposure and HLA in healthy donors. Data came from immunoSEQ multiplex PCR; TCRdb stores just in-frame clones and leaves some out. This sample has over 200,000 clones, with around 90% found just once. Sequenced input: PBMCs. All receptors derive from a woman aged 18-30 years in good health and CMV-seronegative.

This chain connects TRBV27 to TRBJ1-5, with 7 bases identical to TRBD1. The V segment lost 5 bases and the J segment 0 bases; nucleotides outside the gene matches: 10. The CDR3 is made up of 17 amino acids. Germline CDR1 is MNHEY and CDR2 is SMNVEV (reference sequence). CDR3 region: CASSKFFSGGSNQPQHF. CDR3 bases: TGTGCCAGCAGTAAGTTTTTCTCAGGGGGTAGCAATCAGCCCCAGCATTTT.

This clone showed up just once. CDR3: CASKTGGNTEAFF. DNA of the CDR3: TGTGCCAGCAAAACGGGGGGGAACACTGAAGCTTTCTTT. The genes are TRBV6-5 and TRBJ1-1, with a possible D match to TRBD1 (5 bases). V lost 7 bases and J 1 base, leaving 10 bases between the germline ends. This CDR3 is built from 13 residues. The germline gives CDR1 MNHEY, CDR2 SVGAGI.

This clone is a singleton in its sample. This chain links TRBV19 with TRBJ2-1; 9 bases line up with TRBD2. Germline trimming cut 3 bases from V and 0 bases from J; bases unmatched to any gene: 9. The CDR3 is 18 amino acids. Germline V gene sequence: CDR1 LNHDA, CDR2 SQIVND (reference sequence). Written as DNA, the CDR3 is TGTGCCAGTAGTATCTCAGCGGGAGGCAGTGGCTCCTACAATGAGCAGTTCTTC. It codes for CASSISAGGSGSYNEQFF.

The gene calls are TRBV19 and TRBJ1-2, with a tentative D call TRBD1 (6 bases). The germline gives CDR1 LNHDA, CDR2 SQIVND (reference sequence). CDR3 length equals 13 residues. Trimming removed 3 bases at V and 7 bases at J, with 12 bases between. Here the CDR3 DNA reads TGTGCCAGTAGTATGGGTGGGGGCCGTGGCTACACCTTC. Translating gives CASSMGGGRGYTF. The variable domain in full, completed from reference TRBV19 and TRBJ1-2, reads DGGITQSPKYLFRKEGQNVTLSCEQNLNHDAMYWYRQDPGQGLRLIYYSQIVNDFQKGDIAEGYSVSREKKESFPLTVTSAQKNPTAFYLCASSMGGGRGYTFGSGTRLTVV.

V usage is TRBV5-1 and J usage is TRBJ2-1; 7 bases fit TRBD1. Germline V lookup: CDR1 SGHRS, CDR2 YFSETQ. Trimming at V came to 4 bases and at J to 9 bases, leaving 10 bases not matched to a gene. The CDR3 runs to 14 residues. In nucleotides, the CDR3 is TGCGCCAGCAGCCTAGGGGACAGCGGAGCTGAGCAGTTCTTC. It specifies CASSLGDSGAEQFF.

The V call is TRBV7-9, the J call TRBJ2-2; no clear D. Looked up from germline, CDR1 is SEHNR and CDR2 is FQNEAQ (reference sequence). The CDR3 length is 14 residues. Trimming removed 3 bases from V and 0 bases from J, with 5 bases in between. The chain's CDR3 is CASSLFANTGELFF. The CDR3 DNA reads TGTGCCAGCAGCTTGTTCGCGAACACCGGGGAGCTGTTTTTT. Drawing the rest from reference TRBV7-9 and TRBJ2-2, the complete variable domain is DTGVSQNPRHKITKRGQNVTFRCDPISEHNRLYWYRQTLGQGPEFLTYFQNEAQLEKSRLLSDRFSAERPKGSFSTLEIQRTEQGDSAMYLCASSLFANTGELFFGEGSRLTVL.

This chain links TRBV28 with TRBJ1-1; 8 bases match TRBD1. Trimming cost V 5 bases and J 1 base; bases outside gene matches: 12. Germline CDR1 and CDR2: MDHEN and SYDVKM. The CDR3 is 17 residues long. CDR3 protein: CASSPSLGTGENTEAFF. In DNA, the CDR3 is TGTGCCAGCAGTCCCAGCCTCGGGACAGGCGAGAACACTGAAGCTTTCTTT.

V usage is TRBV27 and J usage is TRBJ2-7; TRBD1 matches at 9 bases. The germline V gene has CDR1 MNHEY and CDR2 SMNVEV (reference sequence). The J segment lost 3 bases and the V segment lost 6 bases, leaving 9 bases of the junction unmatched. This CDR3 has 15 residues. CDR3 amino acids: CASSLLGQGVYEQYF. As DNA, the CDR3 is TGTGCCAGCAGCCTTTTGGGACAGGGTGTCTACGAGCAGTACTTC.

The chain has TRBV29-1 and TRBJ2-1, with 12 bases aligning to TRBD2. The CDR3 is made up of 15 amino acids. J was trimmed by 4 bases and V by 7 bases; bases with no gene match: 8. CDR1 is SQVTM, CDR2 ANQGSEA, per germline. The CDR3 region has the DNA TGCAGCGGCACAGAGACTAGCGGGGGATACAATGAGCAGTTCTTC. As protein: CSGTETSGGYNEQFF.

The rearrangement links TRBV20-1 to TRBJ2-5, with D maybe TRBD2 (5 bases). The CDR3 loop spans 11 amino acids. Per the germline V gene, CDR1 is DFQATT and CDR2 is SNEGSKA (reference sequence). Trimming removed 3 bases at V and 5 bases at J, with 7 bases between. CDR3 sequence reads: CSASSSETQYF. In DNA form, the CDR3 reads TGCAGTGCTAGTTCTAGCGAGACCCAGTACTTC.

V is TRBV30 and J is TRBJ2-1, with TRBD1 matching over 8 bases. The V and J ends lost 3 bases and 1 base, in that order; junction bases with no gene match: 8. The V gene's germline CDR1 is GTSNPN and CDR2 SVGIG (reference sequence). This CDR3 spans 16 amino acids. CDR3 bases: TGTGCCTGGAGCCTCGAACAGGGGGTTTCCTACAATGAGCAGTTCTTC. It encodes CAWSLEQGVSYNEQFF.

This clone was detected once. The V call is TRBV7-8, the J call TRBJ2-1, with 9 positions matching TRBD1. Trimming at V came to 5 bases and at J to 7 bases, leaving 9 bases not matched to a gene. Looked up from germline, CDR1 is SGHVS and CDR2 is FQNEAQ. The CDR3 loop spans 15 amino acids. The CDR3 sequence is CASSLRRDRVNEQFF. Here the CDR3 DNA reads TGTGCCAGCAGCCTCCGGCGGGACAGGGTAAATGAGCAGTTCTTC.

V and J are TRBV27 and TRBJ2-7; 9 bases match TRBD2. Germline lookup yields CDR1 MNHEY and CDR2 SMNVEV (reference sequence). V gave up 2 bases and J gave up 0 bases; unmatched junction bases: 2. The length of the CDR3 is 15 residues. The CDR3 spells CASSLVSGSSYEQYF. The DNA of the CDR3 is TGTGCCAGCAGTTTAGTTAGCGGGAGCTCCTACGAGCAGTACTTC.

As concerns this clone: One end of the junction does not line up with germline, which may come from a read error. The chain uses TRBV4-1 and TRBJ2-7; possible D gene TRBD2, 5 bases. CDR3 length equals 14 residues. Germline-derived CDR1 and CDR2 are MGHRA and YSYEKL. Here the CDR3 reads CASTQTSSGYEQYF. CDR3 sequence (DNA): TGCGCCAGCACCCAAACCAGCAGCGGCTACGAGCAGTACTTC.

This sequence joins TRBV5-1 and TRBJ2-3; 15 bases line up with TRBD2. The V gene's germline CDR1 is SGHRS and CDR2 YFSETQ. The CDR3 is made up of 18 amino acids. V trimming: 4 bases; J trimming: 1 base; junction bases outside the gene matches: 7. Written as DNA, the CDR3 is TGCGCCAGCAGCACGGGACTAGCGGGAGGAGTTGGCACAGATACGCAGTATTTT. This gives the protein CASSTGLAGGVGTDTQYF.

The chain carries TRBV27 and TRBJ1-5; no clear D gene. Trimming cost V 8 bases and J 6 bases, with 14 bases left between them. Germline V gene data show CDR1 as MNHEY and CDR2 as SMNVEV (reference sequence). The CDR3 extends over 13 amino acids. The chain's CDR3 is CASHPAGGQPQHF. The CDR3 bases are TGTGCCAGCCATCCGGCGGGCGGTCAGCCCCAGCATTTT.

Comment on this clone: Compared with germline, one end of the junction differs, possibly owing to a read error. The rearrangement joins TRBV6-1 to TRBJ2-7, with D perhaps TRBD2 (6 bases). The CDR3 loop spans 15 amino acids. In germline, CDR1 is MNHNS, CDR2 SASEGT. CDR3 bases: TGTGCCAGCACTGAAAGCGCCGGAGGGTTTTACGAGCAGTACTTC. It translates to CASTESAGGFYEQYF.

The chain combines TRBV2 with TRBJ2-3; maybe TRBD1 (6 bases). The germline V gene encodes CDR1 SNHLY and CDR2 FYNNEI. V dropped 6 bases and J dropped 3 bases, with 16 bases sitting between them. This CDR3 spans 15 amino acids. Written as DNA, the CDR3 is TGTGCCAGCAGCGCAGGGGATCAACGTACAGATACGCAGTATTTT. Translation: CASSAGDQRTDTQYF.

The count of this clone is one. The V and J genes are TRBV5-1 and TRBJ2-2, with a weak D call TRBD2 (6 bases). V gave up 4 bases and J gave up 4 bases, with 17 bases separating them. The CDR3 is 16 residues long. Germline V gene lookup returns CDR1 SGHRS and CDR2 YFSETQ. Here the CDR3 reads CASSTGDPFTTGELFF. DNA for the CDR3: TGCGCCAGCAGCACGGGAGACCCTTTTACCACCGGGGAGCTGTTTTTT.

This chain uses TRBV19 with TRBJ2-1, with unresolved D. CDR3 size: 19 residues. The V gene's germline CDR1 is LNHDA and CDR2 SQIVND (reference sequence). Trimming took 0 bases from V and 4 from J, leaving 22 bases between them. In DNA, the CDR3 is TGTGCCAGTAGTATAGATTTGCCCCTAGTCCCCCGGGTTTACAATGAGCAGTTCTTC. It specifies CASSIDLPLVPRVYNEQFF.

This chain connects TRBV11-1 to TRBJ2-1; 12 nucleotides agree with TRBD2. Germline CDR1 and CDR2: SGHAT and FQDESV (reference sequence). After removal of 5 bases from V and 3 bases from J, the junction contained 2 bases not matched to a gene. The CDR3 totals 15 residues. CDR3 loop: CASSTGLAGYNEQFF. The CDR3 region has the DNA TGTGCCAGCAGCACGGGACTAGCGGGCTACAATGAGCAGTTCTTC.

CDR3: CASSNYRRETGELFF. The CDR3 DNA is TGTGCCAGCAGTAACTATAGAAGGGAGACCGGGGAGCTGTTTTTT. The chain carries TRBV13 and TRBJ2-2; D is possibly TRBD2 (5 bases). The germline V and J ends were trimmed by 6 bases and 5 bases, with 16 bases remaining between them. Germline values: CDR1 PRHDT, CDR2 FYEKMQ (reference sequence). CDR3 length: 15 amino acids.

This chain links TRBV11-2 with TRBJ1-4, with D perhaps TRBD1 (5 bases). Germline loops: CDR1 SGHAT, CDR2 FQNNGV. Trimming pared 2 bases from V and 2 bases from J, leaving 6 bases between. The length of the CDR3 is 14 residues. The CDR3 region is CASSLRQTNEKLFF. As DNA, the CDR3 is TGTGCCAGCAGCTTACGACAGACTAATGAAAAACTGTTTTTT.

There are a few counts of this clone. The chain uses TRBV5-1 and TRBJ2-1; perhaps TRBD2 as D (5 bases). Trimming removed 2 bases at V and 0 bases at J, with 15 bases between. CDR1 is SGHRS, CDR2 YFSETQ, per germline. The CDR3 has 17 residues. This CDR3 is CASSLYERSSSYNEQFF. Written as DNA, the CDR3 is TGCGCCAGCAGCTTATACGAGCGGTCTAGCTCCTACAATGAGCAGTTCTTC. Filled out from reference TRBV5-1 and TRBJ2-1, the complete variable domain reads KAGVTQTPRYLIKTRGQQVTLSCSPISGHRSVSWYQQTPGQGLQFLFEYFSETQRNKGNFPGRFSGRQFSNSRSEMNVSTLELGDSALYLCASSLYERSSSYNEQFFGPGTRLTVL.

The rearrangement joins TRBV28 to TRBJ1-2, with D maybe TRBD1 (5 bases). Trimming cost V 0 bases and J 2 bases, with 10 bases left between them. There are 15 residues in the CDR3. The germline gives CDR1 MDHEN, CDR2 SYDVKM. The CDR3 bases are TGTGCCAGCAGTTTATGGGGGCAGAGAAACTATGGCTACACCTTC. This gives the protein CASSLWGQRNYGYTF.

This clone was recorded once. The chain joins TRBV28 to TRBJ1-1; no clear D. V was pared by 3 bases and J by 3 bases, with 14 bases between. This CDR3 has 15 residues. CDR1 MDHEN and CDR2 SYDVKM come from the germline V gene. CDR3 sequence: CASSLHSTGHTEAFF. DNA of the CDR3: TGTGCCAGCAGTTTGCACAGTACTGGTCACACTGAAGCTTTCTTT.

The chain is built from TRBV19 and TRBJ1-2; D perhaps matches TRBD1 (5 bases). Per germline, CDR1 LNHDA and CDR2 SQIVND (reference sequence). The CDR3 is made up of 14 amino acids. Trimming removed 7 bases from V and 1 base from J, with 13 bases in between. CDR3 in amino acids: CASTPPGNNYGYTF. The DNA of the CDR3 is TGTGCCAGTACGCCTCCAGGGAATAACTATGGCTACACCTTC.

V is TRBV28 and J is TRBJ1-2, with a possible D match to TRBD1 (6 bases). The CDR3 totals 18 residues. Germline V gene data show CDR1 as MDHEN and CDR2 as SYDVKM. Trimming stripped 6 bases from V and 0 bases from J, with 23 bases between. As DNA, the CDR3 is TGTGCCAGCAGACCGCTAACGGTCAGGGGCAGAGCTAACTATGGCTACACCTTC. Encoded protein: CASRPLTVRGRANYGYTF.

The V and J genes are TRBV20-1 and TRBJ1-1; tentative D call: TRBD1 (5 bases). Germline values: CDR1 DFQATT, CDR2 SNEGSKA (reference sequence). The CDR3 contains 11 residues. V was clipped by 5 bases and J by 11 bases, with 15 bases between them. The CDR3 DNA reads TGCAGTGCTTTGCGGGGCCAACGGGCTTTCTTT. Amino acids: CSALRGQRAFF.